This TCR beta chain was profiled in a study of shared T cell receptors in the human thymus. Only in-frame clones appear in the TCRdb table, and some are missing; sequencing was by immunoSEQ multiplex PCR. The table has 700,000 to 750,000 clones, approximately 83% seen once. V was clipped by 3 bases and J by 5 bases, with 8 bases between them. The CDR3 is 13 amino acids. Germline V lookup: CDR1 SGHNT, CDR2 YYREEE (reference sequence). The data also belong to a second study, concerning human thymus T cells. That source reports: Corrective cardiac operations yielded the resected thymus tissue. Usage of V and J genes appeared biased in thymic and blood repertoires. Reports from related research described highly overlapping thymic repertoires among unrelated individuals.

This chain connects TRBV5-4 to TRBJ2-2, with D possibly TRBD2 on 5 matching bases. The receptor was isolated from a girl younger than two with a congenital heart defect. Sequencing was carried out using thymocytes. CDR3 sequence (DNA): TGTGCCAGCAGCTGGACTGGGACCGGGGAGCTGTTTTTT. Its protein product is CASSWTGTGELFF.